This T cell receptor (beta chain) was profiled in a study of T cells in Graves' hyperthyroidism and ophthalmopathy. Study-wide results and caveats: The model's output predicted ophthalmopathy at a median of 6.5 months prior to onset.

With a duration under 2 months, the hyperthyroidism was newly diagnosed in patients aged 18 to 65. Isolation of PBMCs was performed on approximately 10 ml fresh peripheral blood. V trimming: 5 bases; J trimming: 1 base; junction bases outside the gene matches: 13. The CDR3 totals 17 residues. Germline CDR1 MDHEN, CDR2 SYDVKM. Concerning this clonotype: The antigen remains unidentified.

The TCR beta CDR3 regions underwent amplification using RNA transcripts as the source. The study used the HTBI primer set for a first-round RT-PCR of the TCR CDR3. One entry per CDR3 protein results from TCRdb running MiXCR on the multiplex PCR reads. Among more than 300,000 distinct CDR3 sequences, roughly 13% were seen once, and the ten largest hold 20% to 25%. The gene calls are TRBV28 and TRBJ1-2; 7 nucleotides agree with TRBD1. The TCR comes from a woman in her twenties or thirties with Graves' hyperthyroidism. The sample comprised blood. CDR3 in DNA: TGTGCCAGCAGTACCTCTTTCCGACCAGGGGGTAACTATGGCTACACCTTC. It encodes CASSTSFRPGGNYGYTF.